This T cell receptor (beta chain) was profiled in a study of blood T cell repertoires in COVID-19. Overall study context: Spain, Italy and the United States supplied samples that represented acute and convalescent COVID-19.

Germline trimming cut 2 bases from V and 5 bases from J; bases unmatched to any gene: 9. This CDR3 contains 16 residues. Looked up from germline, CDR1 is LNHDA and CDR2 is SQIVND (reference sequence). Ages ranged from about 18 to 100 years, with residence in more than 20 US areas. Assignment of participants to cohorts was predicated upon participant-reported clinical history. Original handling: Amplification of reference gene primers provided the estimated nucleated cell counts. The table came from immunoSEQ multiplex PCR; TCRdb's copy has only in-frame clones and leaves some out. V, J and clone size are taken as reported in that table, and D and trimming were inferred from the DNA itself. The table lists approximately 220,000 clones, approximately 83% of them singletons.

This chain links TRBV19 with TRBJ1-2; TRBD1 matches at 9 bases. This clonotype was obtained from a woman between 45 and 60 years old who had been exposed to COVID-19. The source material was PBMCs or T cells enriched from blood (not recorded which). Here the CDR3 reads CASSITTGGDYYGYTF. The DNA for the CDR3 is TGTGCCAGTAGTATAACAACAGGGGGCGATTATTATGGCTACACCTTC.